This TCR beta chain was identified during a study of technical replicates of blood from a handful of donors. TCRdb's copy holds only in-frame clones and misses some; the assay was immunoSEQ multiplex PCR. The profile shows around 76,000 clones, 98% of them singletons. The CDR3 consists of 15 residues. CDR1 is MNHNY, CDR2 SVGAGI, per germline (reference sequence). The ends were cut back, 1 base at V and 2 bases at J, with 9 bases in the middle. This chain connects TRBV6-6 to TRBJ1-3; D is possibly TRBD1 (6 bases). This clonotype was obtained from a human donor in good health. The material sequenced was T cells isolated from PBMCs. CDR3 region: CASSYLQGAGNTIYF. In nucleotides, the CDR3 is TGTGCCAGCAGTTACTTACAGGGTGCTGGAAACACCATATATTTT.